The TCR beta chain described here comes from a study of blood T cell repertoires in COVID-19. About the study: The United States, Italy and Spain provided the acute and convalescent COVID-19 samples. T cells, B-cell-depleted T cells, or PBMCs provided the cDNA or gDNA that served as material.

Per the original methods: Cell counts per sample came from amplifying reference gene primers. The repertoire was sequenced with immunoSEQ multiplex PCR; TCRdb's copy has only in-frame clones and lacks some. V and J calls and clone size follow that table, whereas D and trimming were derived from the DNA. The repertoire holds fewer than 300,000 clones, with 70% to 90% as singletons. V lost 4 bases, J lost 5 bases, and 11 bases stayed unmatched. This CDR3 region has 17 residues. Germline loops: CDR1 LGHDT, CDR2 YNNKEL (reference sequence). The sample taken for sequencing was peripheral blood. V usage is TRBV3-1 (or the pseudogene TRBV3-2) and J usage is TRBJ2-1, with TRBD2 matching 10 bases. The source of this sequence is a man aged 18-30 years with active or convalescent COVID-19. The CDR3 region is CASSPQEVLAGNNEQFF. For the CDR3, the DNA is TGTGCCAGCAGCCCTCAAGAGGTACTAGCGGGGAACAATGAGCAGTTCTTC.